The rows below give T cell receptor beta chains drawn from one sample of a study of blood T cells in healthy people across ages. TCRdb ran MiXCR on the 5' RACE reads and lists one entry per CDR3 protein. The data contain 1.5 million to 2 million distinct CDR3 sequences, approximately 39% of them singletons. What was sequenced was blood. These receptor sequences come from a human donor in good health. Each CDR3 is given with its conserved first and last residue. The D gene is left open where the match is weak. For some rows the clone size is stated as once, few or many, or as a class when expanded; others skip it.

v_gene	abundance	d_gene	j_gene	CDR3aa	CDR3nt
TRBV20-1	NA	NA	TRBJ2-7	CSAVRDFTYEQYF	TGCAGTGCTGTGCGGGACTTTACCTACGAGCAGTACTTC
TRBV5-1	NA	TRBD1	TRBJ1-1	CASSSPGQGSFF	TGCGCCAGCAGCTCCCCGGGACAGGGTTCTTTCTTT
TRBV12-5	NA	NA	TRBJ2-1	CASGRRGSSYNEQFF	TGTGCTAGTGGTCGACGGGGGAGCTCCTACAATGAGCAGTTCTTC
TRBV6-6	few	NA	TRBJ1-4	CASSYDSYLEKLFF	TGTGCCAGCAGTTACGACAGCTATCTGGAAAAACTGTTTTTT
TRBV4-2	many	TRBD2	TRBJ2-5	CASSQGKTSGSQETQYF	TGTGCCAGCAGCCAAGGCAAGACTAGCGGGAGCCAAGAGACCCAGTACTTC
TRBV29-1	NA	TRBD1	TRBJ2-1	CSVGTGIYNEQFF	TGCAGCGTAGGGACAGGCATCTACAATGAGCAGTTCTTC
TRBV29-1	few	NA	TRBJ2-1	CSVRRGGTVYNEQFF	TGCAGCGTTCGAAGGGGGGGGACCGTATACAATGAGCAGTTCTTC
TRBV7-2	few	TRBD2	TRBJ2-1	CASSLLMAGGYNEQFF	TGTGCCAGCAGCTTACTGATGGCGGGGGGTTACAATGAGCAGTTCTTC
TRBV5-1	NA	NA	TRBJ1-6	CASSLGTALAGSPLHF	TGCGCCAGCAGCTTGGGGACAGCACTGGCGGGTTCACCCCTCCACTTT
TRBV6-5	few	TRBD1	TRBJ2-3	CASSPRTGGLPDTQYF	TGTGCCAGCAGTCCCCGGACAGGGGGATTACCAGATACGCAGTATTTT
TRBV3-1	NA	NA	TRBJ1-1	CASSQDWGGAEAFF	TGTGCCAGCAGCCAAGATTGGGGAGGTGCTGAAGCTTTCTTT
TRBV29-1	few	NA	TRBJ2-5	CSVSGTPQETQYF	TGCAGCGTTTCCGGGACTCCCCAAGAGACCCAGTACTTC
TRBV29-1	NA	NA	TRBJ2-7	CSVRAGTVDGEQYF	TGCAGCGTCCGGGCCGGGACGGTGGATGGGGAGCAGTACTTC
TRBV20-1	many	TRBD1	TRBJ1-6	CSATGGEATSPLHF	TGCAGTGCTACAGGGGGCGAGGCAACTTCACCCCTCCACTTT
TRBV27	NA	TRBD2	TRBJ2-2	CASSLGGVGELFF	TGTGCCAGCAGTTTAGGGGGGGTCGGGGAGCTGTTTTTT
TRBV5-1	few	NA	TRBJ1-1	CASSSSGPTNTEAFF	TGCGCCAGCAGCTCCTCCGGTCCCACGAACACTGAAGCTTTCTTT
TRBV10-3	many	TRBD1	TRBJ2-7	CASGQGFHEQYF	TGTGCCAGCGGACAGGGTTTCCACGAGCAGTACTTC
TRBV11-2	once	NA	TRBJ1-1	CASSMDSYTEAFF	TGTGCCAGCAGCATGGACAGTTACACTGAAGCTTTCTTT
TRBV10-3	few	TRBD1	TRBJ1-2	CAISERQGGHGYTF	TGTGCCATCAGTGAGCGACAGGGGGGACATGGCTACACCTTC
TRBV7-9	few	NA	TRBJ2-3	CASSPTGASADTQYF	TGTGCCAGCAGCCCCACGGGCGCCAGCGCAGATACGCAGTATTTT
TRBV21-1	NA	NA	TRBJ2-1	CASSNWDRADNEQFF	TGTGCCAGCAGCAACTGGGACAGGGCAGACAATGAGCAGTTCTTC
TRBV7-2	few	NA	TRBJ1-4	CASSPTRDAEKLFF	TGTGCCAGCAGCCCTACTCGGGACGCAGAAAAACTGTTTTTT
TRBV28	NA	TRBD1	TRBJ2-5	CASSLSAGQERETQYF	TGTGCCAGCAGTTTATCCGCGGGACAGGAGAGGGAGACCCAGTACTTC
TRBV6-6	NA	NA	TRBJ1-1	CASSYLEREVAFF	TGTGCCAGCAGTTACCTTGAGCGCGAGGTAGCTTTCTTT
TRBV7-9	few	TRBD2	TRBJ2-5	CASSFSSGGKQETQYF	TGTGCCAGCAGCTTCTCTAGCGGGGGGAAACAAGAGACCCAGTACTTC
TRBV7-7	NA	NA	TRBJ2-5	CASSSSSQETQYF	TGTGCTAGCAGCTCCAGTTCCCAAGAGACCCAGTACTTC
TRBV7-8	NA	TRBD1	TRBJ1-5	CASSTLQTGGSQPQHF	TGTGCCAGCAGCACCCTCCAGACAGGGGGCAGTCAGCCCCAGCATTTT
TRBV29-1	many	NA	TRBJ2-7	CSVGPYSGDEQYF	TGCAGCGTTGGGCCCTACTCGGGGGACGAGCAGTACTTC
TRBV5-1	NA	NA	TRBJ1-2	CASRTTTNYGYTF	TGCGCCAGCAGAACGACAACTAACTATGGCTACACCTTC
TRBV6-5	few	NA	TRBJ2-7	CASSYSRGQISYEQYF	TGTGCCAGCAGTTACTCGAGGGGCCAGATTTCCTACGAGCAGTACTTC
TRBV10-3	NA	NA	TRBJ2-1	CAISESVAVSYNEQFF	TGTGCCATCAGTGAGTCCGTGGCCGTCTCCTACAATGAGCAGTTCTTC
TRBV6-5	NA	NA	TRBJ2-6	CANSYDGALDSGANVLTF	TGTGCCAACAGTTACGACGGGGCTCTTGACTCTGGGGCCAACGTCCTGACTTTC
TRBV29-1	NA	TRBD1	TRBJ1-4	CSVEETGAEKLFF	TGCAGCGTTGAAGAGACAGGGGCTGAAAAACTGTTTTTT
TRBV4-1	few	NA	TRBJ2-7	CASRGLGAFNYEQYF	TGCGCCAGCCGGGGGCTGGGGGCATTTAACTACGAGCAGTACTTC
TRBV9	NA	NA	TRBJ1-4	CASSPETATNEKLFF	TGTGCCAGCAGCCCAGAGACGGCAACTAATGAAAAACTGTTTTTT
TRBV29-1	NA	TRBD2	TRBJ2-7	CSSSGTAGGEQYF	TGCAGCTCCTCAGGGACCGCGGGGGGCGAGCAGTACTTC
TRBV10-3	NA	TRBD1	TRBJ1-2	CAARGQGKYGYTF	TGTGCCGCCAGAGGACAGGGGAAATATGGCTACACCTTC
TRBV20-1	few	NA	TRBJ2-7	CSARDGGGAYEQYF	TGCAGTGCTAGAGATGGTGGGGGGGCTTACGAGCAGTACTTC
TRBV5-1	NA	TRBD1	TRBJ1-2	CASSLGQDVGYTF	TGCGCCAGCAGCTTAGGACAGGATGTTGGCTACACCTTC
TRBV20-1	few	NA	TRBJ2-3	CGGGYTDTQYF	TGCGGAGGGGGTTACACAGATACGCAGTATTTT
TRBV29-1	few	NA	TRBJ1-1	CSEHRTANTEAFF	TGCAGCGAGCACAGGACGGCTAACACTGAAGCTTTCTTT
TRBV20-1	NA	TRBD2	TRBJ2-5	CSAQPGLVKETQYF	TGCAGTGCGCAACCGGGACTAGTGAAAGAGACCCAGTACTTC
TRBV11-2	NA	NA	TRBJ1-2	CASSEGGNGYTF	TGTGCCAGCAGCGAAGGGGGGAATGGCTACACCTTC
TRBV9	few	NA	TRBJ2-5	CACSGGEETQYF	TGTGCCTGCAGCGGTGGGGAAGAGACCCAGTACTTC
TRBV2	NA	TRBD2	TRBJ2-3	CASSGPTSGGARDTQYF	TGTGCCAGCAGTGGACCTACTAGCGGGGGGGCAAGAGATACGCAGTATTTT
TRBV29-1	NA	NA	TRBJ1-1	CSVDLGWGATEAFF	TGCAGCGTTGATTTGGGGTGGGGGGCCACTGAAGCTTTCTTT
TRBV28	NA	NA	TRBJ2-3	CASSLGGGNTDTQYF	TGTGCCAGCAGTTTGGGAGGGGGCAACACAGATACGCAGTATTTT